This TCR beta chain was captured in a study of neurological immune-mediated disorders. Study-level findings and limits: CDR3 amino acid sequences found in expanded clones were never shared across subjects, suggesting private repertoires in all groups.

This CDR3 has 16 amino acids. V lost 3 bases and J 2 bases, leaving 13 bases between the germline ends. Per the germline V gene, CDR1 is MNHEY and CDR2 is SMNVEV (reference sequence). This clonotype was recorded at least ten times. The antigen remains undetermined. The method for making cDNA was 5'RACE, and it used 10-nucleotide random UMIs. TCRdb redid the calling of the 5' RACE reads with MiXCR, one entry per CDR3 protein. Among more than 75,000 distinct CDR3 sequences listed, about 9.4% were seen once. Sequencing was done on a sample of PBMCs. This chain links TRBV27 with TRBJ2-2, with D possibly called TRBD1 or TRBD2 (5 bases each). The clonotype was recovered from a middle-aged man in good health. This chain's CDR3 is CASSFDFGGNTGELFF. The CDR3 nucleotides are TGTGCCAGCAGTTTTGACTTTGGGGGAAACACCGGGGAGCTGTTTTTT.